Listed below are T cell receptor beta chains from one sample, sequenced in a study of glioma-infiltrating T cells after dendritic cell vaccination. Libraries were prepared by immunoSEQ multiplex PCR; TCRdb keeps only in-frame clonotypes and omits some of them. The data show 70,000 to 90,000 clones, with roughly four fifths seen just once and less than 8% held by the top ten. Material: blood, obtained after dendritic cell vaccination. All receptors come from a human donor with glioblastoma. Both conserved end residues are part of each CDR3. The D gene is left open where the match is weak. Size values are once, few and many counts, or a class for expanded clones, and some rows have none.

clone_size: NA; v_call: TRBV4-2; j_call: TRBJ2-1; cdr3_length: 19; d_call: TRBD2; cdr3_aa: CASSPSGLAAPSSYNEQFF; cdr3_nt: TGTGCCAGCAGCCCATCGGGACTAGCGGCCCCGAGCTCCTACAATGAGCAGTTCTTC
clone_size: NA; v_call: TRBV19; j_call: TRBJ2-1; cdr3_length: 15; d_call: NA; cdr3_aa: CASSILQPGGNEQFF; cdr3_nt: TGTGCCAGTAGTATCTTACAGCCCGGGGGCAATGAGCAGTTCTTC
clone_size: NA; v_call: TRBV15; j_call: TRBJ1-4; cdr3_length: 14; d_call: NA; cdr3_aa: CATEIQRGNEKLFF; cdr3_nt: TGTGCCACTGAAATCCAGCGAGGAAATGAAAAACTGTTTTTT
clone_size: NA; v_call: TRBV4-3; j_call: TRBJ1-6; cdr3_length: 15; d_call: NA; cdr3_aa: CASSQSGGAGSPLHF; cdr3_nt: TGCGCCAGCAGCCAGTCGGGGGGAGCCGGATCACCCCTCCACTTT
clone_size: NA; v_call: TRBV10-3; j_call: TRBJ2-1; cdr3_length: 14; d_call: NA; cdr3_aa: CATLTQGSYNEQFF; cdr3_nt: TGTGCCACCCTCACACAGGGATCCTACAATGAGCAGTTCTTC
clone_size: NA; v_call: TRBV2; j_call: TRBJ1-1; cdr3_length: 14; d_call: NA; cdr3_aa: CASSLTWGDTEAFF; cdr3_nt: TGTGCCAGCAGCCTAACTTGGGGGGACACTGAAGCTTTCTTT
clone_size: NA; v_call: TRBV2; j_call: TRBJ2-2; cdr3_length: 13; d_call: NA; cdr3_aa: CASSLESGGELFF; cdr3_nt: TGTGCCAGCAGTTTAGAATCGGGTGGGGAGCTGTTTTTT
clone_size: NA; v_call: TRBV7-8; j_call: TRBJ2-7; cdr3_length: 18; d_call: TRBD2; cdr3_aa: CASSLVPWGGTGSYEQYF; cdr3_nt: TGTGCCAGCAGCTTAGTCCCTTGGGGAGGGACGGGCTCCTACGAGCAGTACTTC
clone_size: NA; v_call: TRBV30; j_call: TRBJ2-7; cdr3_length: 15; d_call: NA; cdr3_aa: CAWSLGGGLSYEQYF; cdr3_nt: TGTGCCTGGAGTCTCGGCGGGGGCCTCTCCTACGAGCAGTACTTC
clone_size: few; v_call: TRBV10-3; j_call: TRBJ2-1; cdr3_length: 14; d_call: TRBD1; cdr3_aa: CAISGTGSYNEQFF; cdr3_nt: TGTGCCATCAGTGGGACAGGGTCCTACAATGAGCAGTTCTTC
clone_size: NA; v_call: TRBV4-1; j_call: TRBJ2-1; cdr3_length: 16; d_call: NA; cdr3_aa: CASSQLIVPSLNEQFF; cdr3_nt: TGCGCCAGCAGCCAACTTATCGTACCAAGCCTTAATGAGCAGTTCTTC
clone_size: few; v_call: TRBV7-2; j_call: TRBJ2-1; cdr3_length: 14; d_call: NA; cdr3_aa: CASRNRDAYNEQFF; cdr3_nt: TGTGCCAGCAGAAACAGGGATGCCTACAATGAGCAGTTCTTC
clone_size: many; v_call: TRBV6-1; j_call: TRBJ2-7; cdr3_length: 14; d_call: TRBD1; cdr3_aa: CASRDRGDTYEQYF; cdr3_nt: TGTGCCAGCAGGGACAGGGGGGATACCTACGAGCAGTACTTC
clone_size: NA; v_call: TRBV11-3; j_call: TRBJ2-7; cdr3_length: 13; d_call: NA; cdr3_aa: CASSDGDLDEQYF; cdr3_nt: TGTGCCAGCAGCGACGGGGACTTGGACGAGCAGTACTTC
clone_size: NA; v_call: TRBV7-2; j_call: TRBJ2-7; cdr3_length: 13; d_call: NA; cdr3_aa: CASSLVRRYEQYF; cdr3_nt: TGTGCCAGCAGCTTAGTTCGTCGGTACGAGCAGTACTTC
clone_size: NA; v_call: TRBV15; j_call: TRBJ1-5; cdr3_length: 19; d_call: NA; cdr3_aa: CATSNNRAPGGDGNQPQHF; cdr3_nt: TGTGCCACCAGCAATAACCGGGCCCCAGGAGGAGATGGGAATCAGCCCCAGCATTTT
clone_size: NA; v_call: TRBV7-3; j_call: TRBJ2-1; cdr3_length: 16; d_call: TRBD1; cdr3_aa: CASSRASGTGNNEQFF; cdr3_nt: TGTGCCAGCAGCCGTGCCAGCGGGACAGGGAACAATGAGCAGTTCTTC
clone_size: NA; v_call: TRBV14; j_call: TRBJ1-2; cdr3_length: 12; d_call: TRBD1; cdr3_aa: CASSERQGGYTF; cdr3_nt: TGTGCCAGCAGCGAAAGACAGGGTGGCTACACCTTC
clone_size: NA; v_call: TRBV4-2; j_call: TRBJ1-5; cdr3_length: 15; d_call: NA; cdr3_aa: CASSQETGGGQPQHF; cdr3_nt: TGTGCCAGCAGCCAAGAGACCGGCGGGGGTCAGCCCCAGCATTTT
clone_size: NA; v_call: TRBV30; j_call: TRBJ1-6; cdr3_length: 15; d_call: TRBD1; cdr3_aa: CAWTLSGDRGSPLHF; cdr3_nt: TGTGCCTGGACCCTAAGTGGGGACAGGGGCTCACCCCTCCACTTT
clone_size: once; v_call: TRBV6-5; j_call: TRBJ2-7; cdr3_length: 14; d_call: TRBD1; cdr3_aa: CASSYTGGTYEQYF; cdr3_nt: TGTGCCAGCAGTTACACAGGGGGAACCTACGAGCAGTACTTC
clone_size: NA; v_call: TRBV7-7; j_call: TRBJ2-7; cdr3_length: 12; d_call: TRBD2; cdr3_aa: CASSPAGGEQYF; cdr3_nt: TGTGCCAGCAGCCCGGCGGGGGGCGAGCAGTACTTC
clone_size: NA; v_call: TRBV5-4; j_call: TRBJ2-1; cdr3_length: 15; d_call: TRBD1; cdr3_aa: CASSSITGGGNEQFF; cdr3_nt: TGTGCCAGCAGCTCTATTACAGGGGGCGGGAATGAGCAGTTCTTC
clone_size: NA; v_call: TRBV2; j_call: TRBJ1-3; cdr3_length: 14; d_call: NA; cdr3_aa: CASRLNYPGNTIYF; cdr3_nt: TGTGCCAGCAGACTCAACTACCCTGGAAACACCATATATTTT
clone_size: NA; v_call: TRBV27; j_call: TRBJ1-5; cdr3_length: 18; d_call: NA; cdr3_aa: CASSPDNLDFYSNQPQHF; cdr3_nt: TGTGCCAGCAGTCCAGATAATTTAGACTTTTATAGCAATCAGCCCCAGCATTTT
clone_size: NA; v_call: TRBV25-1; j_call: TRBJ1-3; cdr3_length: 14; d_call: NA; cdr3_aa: CASSTRGTGNTIYF; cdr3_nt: TGTGCCAGCAGTACCCGGGGGACCGGTAACACCATATATTTT
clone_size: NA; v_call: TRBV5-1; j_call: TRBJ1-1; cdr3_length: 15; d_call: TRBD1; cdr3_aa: CASSLTGDVGTEAFF; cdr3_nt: TGCGCCAGCAGCCTGACAGGGGATGTGGGCACTGAAGCTTTCTTT
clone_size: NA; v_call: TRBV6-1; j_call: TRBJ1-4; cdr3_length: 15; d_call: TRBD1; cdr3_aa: CASSPRRDSNEKLFF; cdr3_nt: TGTGCCAGCAGTCCTCGCCGGGACAGCAATGAAAAACTGTTTTTT
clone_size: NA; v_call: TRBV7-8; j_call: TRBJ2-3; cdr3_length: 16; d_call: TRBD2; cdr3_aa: CASSPYRAGVTDTQYF; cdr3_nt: TGTGCCAGCAGCCCGTACCGGGCGGGGGTTACAGATACGCAGTATTTT
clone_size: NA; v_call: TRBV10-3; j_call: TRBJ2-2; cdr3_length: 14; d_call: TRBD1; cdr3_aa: CAISEQGRTGELFF; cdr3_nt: TGTGCCATCAGTGAACAGGGGCGAACCGGGGAGCTGTTTTTT
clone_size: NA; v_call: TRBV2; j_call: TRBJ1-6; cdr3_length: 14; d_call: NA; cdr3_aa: CASKPQGANSPLHF; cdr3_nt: TGTGCCAGCAAGCCACAGGGAGCTAATTCACCCCTCCACTTT
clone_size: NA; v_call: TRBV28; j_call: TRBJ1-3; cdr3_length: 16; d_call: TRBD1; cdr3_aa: CASRTDRGREGNTIYF; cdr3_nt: TGTGCCAGCAGGACGGACAGGGGGCGAGAGGGAAACACCATATATTTT
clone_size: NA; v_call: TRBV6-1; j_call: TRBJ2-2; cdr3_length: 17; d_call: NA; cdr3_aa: CASSELAGTANTGELFF; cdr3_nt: TGTGCCAGCAGCGAACTGGCTGGTACAGCGAACACCGGGGAGCTGTTTTTT
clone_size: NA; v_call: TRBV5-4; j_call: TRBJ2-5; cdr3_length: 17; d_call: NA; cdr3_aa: CASSLGWGGALQETQYF; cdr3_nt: TGTGCCAGCAGCTTGGGGTGGGGCGGGGCCCTCCAAGAGACCCAGTACTTC
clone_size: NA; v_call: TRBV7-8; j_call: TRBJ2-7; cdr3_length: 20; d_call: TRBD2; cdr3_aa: CASSPEGGLAGGAYSYEQYF; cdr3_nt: TGTGCCAGCAGCCCAGAGGGGGGACTAGCGGGGGGTGCTTACTCCTACGAGCAGTACTTC
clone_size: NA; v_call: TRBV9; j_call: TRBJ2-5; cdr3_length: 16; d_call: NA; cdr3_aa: CASSVEDWGRRETQYF; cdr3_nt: TGTGCCAGCAGCGTAGAGGATTGGGGGCGGAGAGAGACCCAGTACTTC
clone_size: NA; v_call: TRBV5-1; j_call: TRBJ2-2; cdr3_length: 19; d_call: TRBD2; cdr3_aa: CASSLTGVRISGGPGELFF; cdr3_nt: TGCGCCAGCAGCTTGACGGGGGTACGAATTAGCGGGGGCCCCGGGGAGCTGTTTTTT
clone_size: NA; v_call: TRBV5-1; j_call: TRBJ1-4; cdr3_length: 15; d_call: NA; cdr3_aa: CASSSRTADNEKLFF; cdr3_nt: TGCGCCAGCAGCTCGCGGACAGCAGATAATGAAAAACTGTTTTTT
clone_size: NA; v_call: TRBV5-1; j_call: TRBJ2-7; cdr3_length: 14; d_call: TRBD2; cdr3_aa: CASGISGGSYEQYF; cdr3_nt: TGCGCCAGCGGCATAAGCGGGGGTTCCTACGAGCAGTACTTC
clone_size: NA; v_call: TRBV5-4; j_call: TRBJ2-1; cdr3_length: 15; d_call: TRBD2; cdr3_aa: CASRPGTSGGGEQFF; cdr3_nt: TGTGCCAGCAGGCCCGGGACTAGCGGGGGAGGTGAGCAGTTCTTC
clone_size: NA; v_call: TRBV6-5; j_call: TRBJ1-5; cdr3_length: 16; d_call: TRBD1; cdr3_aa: CASSSTGGRGNQPQHF; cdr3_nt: TGTGCCAGCAGTTCGACAGGGGGGAGGGGCAATCAGCCCCAGCATTTT
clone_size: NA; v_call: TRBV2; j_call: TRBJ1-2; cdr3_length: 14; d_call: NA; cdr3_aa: CASSVGSSGYGYTF; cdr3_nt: TGTGCCAGCAGTGTGGGGTCCAGCGGCTATGGCTACACCTTC
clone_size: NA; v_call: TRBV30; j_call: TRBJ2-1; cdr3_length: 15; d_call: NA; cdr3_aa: CAWSVPEYRYNEQFF; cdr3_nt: TGTGCCTGGAGCGTCCCCGAATATCGGTACAATGAGCAGTTCTTC
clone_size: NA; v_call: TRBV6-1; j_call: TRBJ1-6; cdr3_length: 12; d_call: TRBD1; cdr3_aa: CASTRGASPLHF; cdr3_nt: TGTGCCAGCACCAGGGGGGCTTCACCCCTCCACTTT
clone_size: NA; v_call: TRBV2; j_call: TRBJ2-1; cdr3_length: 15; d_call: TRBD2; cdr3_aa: CASSELRGSYNEQFF; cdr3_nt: TGTGCCAGCAGTGAATTGCGGGGGTCCTACAATGAGCAGTTCTTC
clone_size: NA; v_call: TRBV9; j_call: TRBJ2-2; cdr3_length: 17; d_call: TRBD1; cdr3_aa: CASSVATTGADTGELFF; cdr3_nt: TGTGCCAGCAGCGTAGCTACGACAGGGGCAGACACCGGGGAGCTGTTTTTT
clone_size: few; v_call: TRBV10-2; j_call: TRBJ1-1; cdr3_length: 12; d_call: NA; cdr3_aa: CASSQGTTEAFF; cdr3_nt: TGCGCCAGCTCGCAGGGGACCACTGAAGCTTTCTTT
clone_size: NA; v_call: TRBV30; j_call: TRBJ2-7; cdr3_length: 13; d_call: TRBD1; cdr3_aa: CAWIRDRGYEQYF; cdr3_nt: TGTGCCTGGATCCGGGACAGGGGGTACGAGCAGTACTTC
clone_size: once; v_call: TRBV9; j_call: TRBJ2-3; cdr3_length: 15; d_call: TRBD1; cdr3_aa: CASSPRTGDTDTQYF; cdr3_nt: TGTGCCAGCAGCCCGAGGACAGGGGACACAGATACGCAGTATTTT
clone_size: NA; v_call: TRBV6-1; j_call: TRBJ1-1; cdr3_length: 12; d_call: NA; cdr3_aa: CASTDRPTEAFF; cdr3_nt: TGTGCCAGTACTGACAGGCCCACTGAAGCTTTCTTT
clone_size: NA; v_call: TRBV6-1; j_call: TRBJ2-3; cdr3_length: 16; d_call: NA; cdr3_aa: CASSGTGAGDTDTQYF; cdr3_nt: TGTGCCAGCAGTGGAACGGGGGCGGGGGACACAGATACGCAGTATTTT
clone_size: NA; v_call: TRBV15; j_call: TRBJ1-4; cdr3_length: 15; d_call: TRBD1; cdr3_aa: CATSRDKVQGRKLFF; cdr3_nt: TGTGCCACCAGCAGAGATAAGGTACAGGGGAGGAAACTGTTTTTT
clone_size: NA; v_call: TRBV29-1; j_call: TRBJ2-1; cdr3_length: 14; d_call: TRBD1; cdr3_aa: CSVESSGTGNEQFF; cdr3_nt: TGCAGCGTTGAATCATCCGGGACAGGGAACGAGCAGTTCTTC
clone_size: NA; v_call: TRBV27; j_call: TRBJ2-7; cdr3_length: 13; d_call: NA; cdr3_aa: CASSLGLSYEQYF; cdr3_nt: TGTGCCAGCAGTTTAGGGCTATCCTACGAGCAGTACTTC
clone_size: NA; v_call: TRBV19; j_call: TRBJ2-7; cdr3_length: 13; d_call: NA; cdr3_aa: CASSIQGRDEQYF; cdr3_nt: TGTGCCAGTAGTATTCAGGGGCGGGACGAGCAGTACTTC
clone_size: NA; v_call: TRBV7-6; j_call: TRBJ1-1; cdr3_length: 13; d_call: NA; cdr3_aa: CASSSRLNTEAFF; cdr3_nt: TGTGCCAGCAGCTCCCGTTTGAACACTGAAGCTTTCTTT
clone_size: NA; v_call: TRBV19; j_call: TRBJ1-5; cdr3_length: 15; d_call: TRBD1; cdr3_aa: CASSDTGQGNQPQHF; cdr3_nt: TGTGCCAGTAGTGACACGGGACAGGGCAATCAGCCCCAGCATTTT
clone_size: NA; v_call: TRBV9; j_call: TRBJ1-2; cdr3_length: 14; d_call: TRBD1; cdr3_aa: CASSAGQGGYGYTF; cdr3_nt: TGTGCCAGCAGCGCGGGACAGGGTGGCTATGGCTACACCTTC
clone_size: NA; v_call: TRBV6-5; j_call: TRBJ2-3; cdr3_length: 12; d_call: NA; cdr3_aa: CASSNDGETQYF; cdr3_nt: TGTGCCAGCAGTAACGACGGGGAGACGCAGTATTTT